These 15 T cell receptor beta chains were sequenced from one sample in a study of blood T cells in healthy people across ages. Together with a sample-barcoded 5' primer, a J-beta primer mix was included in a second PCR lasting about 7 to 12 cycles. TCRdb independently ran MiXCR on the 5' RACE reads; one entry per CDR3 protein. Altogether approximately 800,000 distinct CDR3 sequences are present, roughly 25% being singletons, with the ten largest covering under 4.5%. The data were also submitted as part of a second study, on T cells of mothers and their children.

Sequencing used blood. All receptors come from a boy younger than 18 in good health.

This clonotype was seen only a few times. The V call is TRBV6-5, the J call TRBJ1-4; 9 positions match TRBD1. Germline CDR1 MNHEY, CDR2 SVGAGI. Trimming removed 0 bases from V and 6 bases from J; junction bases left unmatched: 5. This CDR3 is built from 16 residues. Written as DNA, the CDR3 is TGTGCCAGCAGTTACTCCACCGGGACAGGGCATGAAAAACTGTTTTTT. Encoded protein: CASSYSTGTGHEKLFF.

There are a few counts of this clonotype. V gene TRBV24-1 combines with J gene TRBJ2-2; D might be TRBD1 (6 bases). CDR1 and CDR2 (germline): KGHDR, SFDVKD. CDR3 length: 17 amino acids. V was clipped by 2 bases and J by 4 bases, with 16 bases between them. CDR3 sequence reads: CATSDSQAAGVTGELFF. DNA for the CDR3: TGTGCCACCAGTGATTCACAGGCCGCAGGGGTCACCGGGGAGCTGTTTTTT.

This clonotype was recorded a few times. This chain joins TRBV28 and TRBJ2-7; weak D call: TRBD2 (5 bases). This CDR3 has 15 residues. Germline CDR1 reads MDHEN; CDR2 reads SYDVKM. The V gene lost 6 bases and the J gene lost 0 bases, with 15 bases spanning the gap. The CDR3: CASSPTGKSSYEQYF. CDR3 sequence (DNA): TGTGCCAGCAGCCCCACCGGGAAAAGCTCCTACGAGCAGTACTTC.

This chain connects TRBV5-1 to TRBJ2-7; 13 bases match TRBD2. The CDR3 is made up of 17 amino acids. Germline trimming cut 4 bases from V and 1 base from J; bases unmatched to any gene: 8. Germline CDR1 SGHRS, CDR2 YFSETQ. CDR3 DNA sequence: TGCGCCAGCAGCCCAGGGACTAGCGGGATCAGATCCTACGAGCAGTACTTC. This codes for CASSPGTSGIRSYEQYF.

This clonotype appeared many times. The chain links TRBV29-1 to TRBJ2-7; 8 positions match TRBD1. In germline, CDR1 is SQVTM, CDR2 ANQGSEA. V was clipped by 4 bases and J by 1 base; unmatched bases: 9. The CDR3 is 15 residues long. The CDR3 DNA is TGCAGCGTTGGGGGAACAGGGGGTGAGTCCTACGAGCAGTACTTC. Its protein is CSVGGTGGESYEQYF.

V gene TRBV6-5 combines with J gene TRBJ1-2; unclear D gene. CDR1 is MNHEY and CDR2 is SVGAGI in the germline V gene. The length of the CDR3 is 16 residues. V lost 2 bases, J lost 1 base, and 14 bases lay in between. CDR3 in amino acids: CASSYHGSWDNYGYTF. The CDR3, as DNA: TGTGCCAGCAGTTACCATGGGAGCTGGGATAACTATGGCTACACCTTC.

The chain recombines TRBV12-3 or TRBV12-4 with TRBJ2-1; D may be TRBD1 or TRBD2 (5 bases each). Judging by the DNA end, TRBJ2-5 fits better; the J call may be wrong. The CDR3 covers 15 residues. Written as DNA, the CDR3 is TGTGCCAGCAGTTTCCGGGACCCTACCCCGGGGACCCAGTACTTC. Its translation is CASSFRDPTPGTQYF.

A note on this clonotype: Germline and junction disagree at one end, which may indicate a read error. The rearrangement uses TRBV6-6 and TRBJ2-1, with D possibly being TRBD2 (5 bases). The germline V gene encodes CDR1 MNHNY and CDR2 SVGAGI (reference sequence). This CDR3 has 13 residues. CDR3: CASIVTRDNEQFF. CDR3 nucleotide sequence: TGCGCCAGCATCGTAACTAGGGACAATGAGCAGTTCTTC.

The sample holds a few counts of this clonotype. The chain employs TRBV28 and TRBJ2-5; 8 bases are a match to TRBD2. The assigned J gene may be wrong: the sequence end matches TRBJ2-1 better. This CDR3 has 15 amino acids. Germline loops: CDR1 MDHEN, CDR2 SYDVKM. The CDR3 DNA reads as TGTGCCAGCAGTTTAGGGCCTAGCGGGTTCAGTGAGCAGTTCTTC. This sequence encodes CASSLGPSGFSEQFF.

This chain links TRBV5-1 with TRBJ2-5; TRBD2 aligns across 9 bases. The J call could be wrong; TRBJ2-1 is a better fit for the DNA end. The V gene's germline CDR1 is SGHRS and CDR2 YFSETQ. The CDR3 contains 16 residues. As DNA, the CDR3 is TGCGCCAGCAGCTTGGCGGCTGGGCGGGGGGGATATGAGCAGTTCTTC. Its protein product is CASSLAAGRGGYEQFF.

The CDR3 spells CASSQGTGGVYEQYF. The CDR3 coding sequence is TGCGCCAGCAGCCAAGGAACGGGAGGGGTCTACGAGCAGTACTTC. The chain is built from TRBV4-1 and TRBJ2-7, with 8 bases matching TRBD2. This CDR3 has 15 amino acids. V lost 1 base, J lost 3 bases, and 5 bases stayed unmatched. The germline V gene has CDR1 MGHRA and CDR2 YSYEKL.

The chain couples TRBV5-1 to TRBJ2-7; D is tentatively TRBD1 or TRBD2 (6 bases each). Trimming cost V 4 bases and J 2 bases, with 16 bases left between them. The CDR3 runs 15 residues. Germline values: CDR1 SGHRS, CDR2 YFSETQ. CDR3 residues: CASSGGGTPTYEQYF. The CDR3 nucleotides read TGCGCCAGCAGCGGGGGCGGGACACCGACCTACGAGCAGTACTTC. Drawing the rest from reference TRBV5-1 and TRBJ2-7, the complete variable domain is KAGVTQTPRYLIKTRGQQVTLSCSPISGHRSVSWYQQTPGQGLQFLFEYFSETQRNKGNFPGRFSGRQFSNSRSEMNVSTLELGDSALYLCASSGGGTPTYEQYFGPGTRLTVT.

CDR3 sequence: CASSLLGPGTEAFF. Written as DNA, the CDR3 is TGTGCCAGCAGTTTATTAGGTCCGGGAACTGAAGCTTTCTTT. This sequence joins TRBV27 and TRBJ1-1; D remains ambiguous. Germline V gene data show CDR1 as MNHEY and CDR2 as SMNVEV (reference sequence). With 1 base removed from V and 5 bases from J, the gap between germline ends came to 11 bases. This CDR3 is built from 14 residues.

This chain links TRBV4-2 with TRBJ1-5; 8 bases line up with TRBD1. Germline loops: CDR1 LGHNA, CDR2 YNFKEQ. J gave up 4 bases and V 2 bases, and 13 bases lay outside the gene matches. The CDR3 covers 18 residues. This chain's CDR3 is CASSQIGRQGASNQPQHF. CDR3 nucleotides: TGTGCCAGCAGCCAAATTGGGAGGCAGGGGGCATCAAATCAGCCCCAGCATTTT.

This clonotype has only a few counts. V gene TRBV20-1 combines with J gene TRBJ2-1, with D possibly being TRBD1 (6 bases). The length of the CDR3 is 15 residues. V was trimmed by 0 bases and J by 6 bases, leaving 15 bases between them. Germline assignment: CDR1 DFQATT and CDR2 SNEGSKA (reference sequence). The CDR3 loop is CSARDLSGGSNEQFF. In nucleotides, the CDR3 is TGCAGTGCTAGAGATCTCAGTGGGGGCTCCAATGAGCAGTTCTTC.